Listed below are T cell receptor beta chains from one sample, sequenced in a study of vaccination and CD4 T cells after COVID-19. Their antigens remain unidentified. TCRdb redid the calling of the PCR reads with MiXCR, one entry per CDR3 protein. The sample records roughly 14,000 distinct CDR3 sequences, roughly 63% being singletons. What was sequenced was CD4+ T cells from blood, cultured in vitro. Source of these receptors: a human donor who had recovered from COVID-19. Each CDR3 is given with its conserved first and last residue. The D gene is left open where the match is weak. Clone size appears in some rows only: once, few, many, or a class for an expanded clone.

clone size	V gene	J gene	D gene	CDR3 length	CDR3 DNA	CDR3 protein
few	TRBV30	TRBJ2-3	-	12	TGTGCCTGGGGACAGAGCACAGATACGCAGTATTTT	CAWGQSTDTQYF
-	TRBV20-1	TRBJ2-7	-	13	TGCAGTGTTCCCGACTCAGGTTTGGACGAGCAGTACTTC	CSVPDSGLDEQYF
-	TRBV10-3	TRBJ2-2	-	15	TGTGCCATCAGTGAGTCGGTTGAACACACCGGGGAGCTGTTTTTT	CAISESVEHTGELFF
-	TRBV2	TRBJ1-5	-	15	TGTGCCAGCAGGGTCGACAGCCCTAGCAATCAGCCCCAGCATTTT	CASRVDSPSNQPQHF
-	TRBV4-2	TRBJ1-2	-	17	TGTGCCAGCAGCCAAGATAGGGAGCGGGGACCAAACTATGGCTACACCTTC	CASSQDRERGPNYGYTF
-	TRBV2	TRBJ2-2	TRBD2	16	TGTGCCAGCAGAAGGGGGGCTAGCGGGAGTACCGGGGAGCTGTTTTTT	CASRRGASGSTGELFF
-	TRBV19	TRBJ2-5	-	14	TGTGCCAGTAGTATCGTGTCAGGGGTTGAGACCCAGTACTTC	CASSIVSGVETQYF
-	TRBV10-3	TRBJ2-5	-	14	TGTGCCCCAGGGGCAGGGCCTCGAAGAGAGACCCAGTACTTC	CAPGAGPRRETQYF
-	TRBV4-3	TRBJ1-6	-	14	TGCGCCAGCGGCCTATATGATAGGAATTCACCCCTCCACTTT	CASGLYDRNSPLHF
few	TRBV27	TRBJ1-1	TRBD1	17	TGTGCCAGCAGTTTAAAGGGGACAGGGGACCTGAACACTGAAGCTTTCTTT	CASSLKGTGDLNTEAFF
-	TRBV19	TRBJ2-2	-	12	TGTGCCAGTATTTCGAACACCGGGGAGCTGTTTTTT	CASISNTGELFF
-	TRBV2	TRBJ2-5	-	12	TGTGCCAGCAGTGAACAGGAAGGGACCCAGTACTTC	CASSEQEGTQYF
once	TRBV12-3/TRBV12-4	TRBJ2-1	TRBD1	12	TGTGCCAGCAGATCCGGGACAGGGGGTTATTACTTC	CASRSGTGGYYF
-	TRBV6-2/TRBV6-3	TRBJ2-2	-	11	TGTGCCAGTAGGACCGGGGGGGAGCTGTTTTTT	CASRTGGELFF
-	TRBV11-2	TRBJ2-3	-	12	TGTGCCAGCAGTCGACAAGCAGATACGCAGTATTTT	CASSRQADTQYF
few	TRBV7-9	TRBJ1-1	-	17	TGTGCCAGCAGCCCCCCCCTAGGTGGCAGGGAGGACACTGAAGCTTTCTTT	CASSPPLGGREDTEAFF
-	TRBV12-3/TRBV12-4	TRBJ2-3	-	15	TGTGCCAGCAGTTTAACTAGTGGGGGCACAGATACGCAGTATTTT	CASSLTSGGTDTQYF
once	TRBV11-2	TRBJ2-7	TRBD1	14	TGTGCCAGCAGCTTGCAGGGGGCGATTTACGAGCAGTACTTC	CASSLQGAIYEQYF
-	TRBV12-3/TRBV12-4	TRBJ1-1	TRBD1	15	TGTGCCAGCAGCTCCACCGGGACAGGGGACACTGAAGCTTTCTTT	CASSSTGTGDTEAFF
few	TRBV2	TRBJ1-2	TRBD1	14	TGTGCCAGCAGTCGGGACAGGGGAAACTATGGCTACACCTTC	CASSRDRGNYGYTF
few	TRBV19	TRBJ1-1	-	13	TGTGCCAGTAGTACGGGACAGAACACTGAAGCTTTCTTT	CASSTGQNTEAFF
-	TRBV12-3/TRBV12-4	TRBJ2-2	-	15	TGTGCCAGCAGTTTATGGAGGGGGGACACCGGGGAGCTGTTTTTT	CASSLWRGDTGELFF
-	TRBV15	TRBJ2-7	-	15	TGTGCCACCAGCCGCGGCACACCTCAGGGCTACGAGCAGTACTTC	CATSRGTPQGYEQYF
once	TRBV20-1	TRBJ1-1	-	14	TGCAGTGCTAGAGATGGGCGGCGGGCCACTGAAGCTTTCTTT	CSARDGRRATEAFF
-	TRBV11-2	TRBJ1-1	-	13	TGTGCCAGCAGCACCCAAGGATACACTGAAGCTTTCTTT	CASSTQGYTEAFF
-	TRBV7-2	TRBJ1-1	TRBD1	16	TGTGCCAGCAGCTTGTGGGGCCCAGGGGGGGGCTCTGAAGCTTTCTTT	CASSLWGPGGGSEAFF
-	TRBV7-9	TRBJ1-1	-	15	TGTGCCAGCAGCTCCAGAAGAAGAGGGAGCACTGAAGCTTTCTTT	CASSSRRRGSTEAFF
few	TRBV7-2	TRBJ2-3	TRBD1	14	TGTGCCAGCAGCGGCTACAGGGGTATAGATACGCAGTATTTT	CASSGYRGIDTQYF
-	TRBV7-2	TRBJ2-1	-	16	TGTGCCAGCAGCTTAGGATCAGCAAGTTCCTACAATGAGCAGTTCTTC	CASSLGSASSYNEQFF
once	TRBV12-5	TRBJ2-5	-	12	TGTGCTAGTGGTTTAAGGGGAGAGACCCAGTACTTC	CASGLRGETQYF
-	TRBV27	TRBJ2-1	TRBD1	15	TGTGCCAGCAGTTCCTCAGGGGGCTCGTACAATGAGCAGTTCTTC	CASSSSGGSYNEQFF
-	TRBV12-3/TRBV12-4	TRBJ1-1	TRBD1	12	TGTGCCAGCAGAAAACGGGACAGAGTAGCTTTCTTT	CASRKRDRVAFF
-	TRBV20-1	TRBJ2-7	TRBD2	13	TGCAGTGTTGGACTAGCGGGGATCTACGAGCAGTACTTC	CSVGLAGIYEQYF
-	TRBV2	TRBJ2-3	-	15	TGTGCCAGCAGCCCCCGCAGGGGGGTCACAGATACGCAGTATTTT	CASSPRRGVTDTQYF
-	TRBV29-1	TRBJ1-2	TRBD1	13	TGCAGCGTTGAAACAGGGGCAGGCTATGGCTACACCTTC	CSVETGAGYGYTF